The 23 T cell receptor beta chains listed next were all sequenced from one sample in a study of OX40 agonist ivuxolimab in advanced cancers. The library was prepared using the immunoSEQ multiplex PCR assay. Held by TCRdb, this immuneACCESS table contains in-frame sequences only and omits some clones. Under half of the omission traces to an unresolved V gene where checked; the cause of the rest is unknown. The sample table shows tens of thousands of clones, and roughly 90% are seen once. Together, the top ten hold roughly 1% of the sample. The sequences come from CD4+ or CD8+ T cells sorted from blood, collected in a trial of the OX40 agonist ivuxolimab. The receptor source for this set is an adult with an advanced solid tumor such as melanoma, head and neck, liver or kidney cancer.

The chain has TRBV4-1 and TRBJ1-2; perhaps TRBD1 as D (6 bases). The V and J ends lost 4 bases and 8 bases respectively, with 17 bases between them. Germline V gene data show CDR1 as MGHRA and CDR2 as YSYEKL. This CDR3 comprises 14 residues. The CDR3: CASSPPGEGGGYTF. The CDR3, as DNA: TGCGCCAGCAGCCCCCCAGGGGAAGGAGGAGGCTACACCTTC.

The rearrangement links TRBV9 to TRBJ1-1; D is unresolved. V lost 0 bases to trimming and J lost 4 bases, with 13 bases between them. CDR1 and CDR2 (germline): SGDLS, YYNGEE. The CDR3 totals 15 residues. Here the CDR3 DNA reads TGTGCCAGCAGCGTAGCCCCCGGGAGGAGCACTGAAGCTTTCTTT. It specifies CASSVAPGRSTEAFF.

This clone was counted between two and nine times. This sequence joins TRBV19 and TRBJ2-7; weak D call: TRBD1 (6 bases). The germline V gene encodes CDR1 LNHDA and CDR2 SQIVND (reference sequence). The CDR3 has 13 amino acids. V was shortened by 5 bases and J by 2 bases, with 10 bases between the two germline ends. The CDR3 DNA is TGTGCCAGTAGTTTCAGACAGGCCTACGAGCAGTACTTC. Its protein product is CASSFRQAYEQYF.

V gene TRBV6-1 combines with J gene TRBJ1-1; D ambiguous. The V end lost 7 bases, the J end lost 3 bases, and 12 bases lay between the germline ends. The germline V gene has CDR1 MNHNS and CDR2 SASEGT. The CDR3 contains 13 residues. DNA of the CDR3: TGTGCCAGCATTGGCGACCTGGACACTGAAGCTTTCTTT. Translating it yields CASIGDLDTEAFF.

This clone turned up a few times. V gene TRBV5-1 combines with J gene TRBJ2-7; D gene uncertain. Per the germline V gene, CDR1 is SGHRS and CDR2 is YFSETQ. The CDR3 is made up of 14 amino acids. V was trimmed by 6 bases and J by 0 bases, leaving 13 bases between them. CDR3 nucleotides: TGCGCCAGCATGGTCCAGTACAGCTCCTACGAGCAGTACTTC. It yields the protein CASMVQYSSYEQYF.

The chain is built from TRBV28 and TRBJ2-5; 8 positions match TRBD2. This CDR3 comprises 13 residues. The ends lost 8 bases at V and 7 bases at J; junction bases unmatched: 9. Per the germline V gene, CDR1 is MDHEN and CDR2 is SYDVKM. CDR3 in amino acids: CASSGGGFGTQYF. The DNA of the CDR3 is TGTGCCAGCTCTGGCGGGGGGTTCGGGACCCAGTACTTC.

CDR3 in DNA: TGTGCCAGCAGCTTTCTATCGACCGGGGAGCTGTTTTTT. Encoded protein: CASSFLSTGELFF. The chain combines TRBV7-9 with TRBJ2-2; the D is unclear. Trimming cost V 3 bases and J 5 bases, with 7 bases left between them. This CDR3 is built from 13 residues. Germline V CDR1 and CDR2: SEHNR, FQNEAQ (reference sequence).

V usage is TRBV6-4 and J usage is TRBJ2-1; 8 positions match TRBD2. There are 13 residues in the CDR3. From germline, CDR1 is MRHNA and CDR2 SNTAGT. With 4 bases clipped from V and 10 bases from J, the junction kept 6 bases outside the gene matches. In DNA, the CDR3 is TGTGCCAGCAGTGTGACTAGCGAGGGCGAGCAGTTCTTC. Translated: CASSVTSEGEQFF.

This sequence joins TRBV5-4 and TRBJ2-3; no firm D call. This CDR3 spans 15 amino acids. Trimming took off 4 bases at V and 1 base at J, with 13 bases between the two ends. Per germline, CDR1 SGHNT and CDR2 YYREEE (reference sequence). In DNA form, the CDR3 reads TGTGCCAGCAGCCCTGACCGAGCCCGCACAGATACGCAGTATTTT. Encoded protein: CASSPDRARTDTQYF.

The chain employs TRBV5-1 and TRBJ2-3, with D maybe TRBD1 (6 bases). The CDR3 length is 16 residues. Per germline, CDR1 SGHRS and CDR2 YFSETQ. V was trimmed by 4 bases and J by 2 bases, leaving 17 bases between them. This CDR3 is CASSALLGGDTDTQYF. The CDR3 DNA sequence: TGCGCCAGCAGCGCCCTACTAGGGGGAGACACAGATACGCAGTATTTT.

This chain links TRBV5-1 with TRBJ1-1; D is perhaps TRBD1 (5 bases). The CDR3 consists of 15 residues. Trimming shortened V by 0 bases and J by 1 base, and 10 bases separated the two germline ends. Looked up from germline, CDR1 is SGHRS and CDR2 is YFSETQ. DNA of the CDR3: TGCGCCAGCAGCTTGGGCGGGGCAAAGAACACTGAAGCTTTCTTT. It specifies CASSLGGAKNTEAFF.

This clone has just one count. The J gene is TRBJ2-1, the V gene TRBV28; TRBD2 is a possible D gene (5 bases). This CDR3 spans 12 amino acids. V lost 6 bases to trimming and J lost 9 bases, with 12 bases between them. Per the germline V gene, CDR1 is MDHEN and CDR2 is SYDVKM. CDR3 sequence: CASRPTKREQFF. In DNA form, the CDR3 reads TGTGCCAGCAGGCCGACTAAGCGTGAGCAGTTCTTC.

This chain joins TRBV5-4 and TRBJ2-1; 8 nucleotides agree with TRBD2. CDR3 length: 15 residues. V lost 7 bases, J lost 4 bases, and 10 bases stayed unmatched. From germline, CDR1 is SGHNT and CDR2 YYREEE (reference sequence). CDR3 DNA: TGTGCCAGCGGTATAGCGGGACTACTATACAATGAGCAGTTCTTC. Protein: CASGIAGLLYNEQFF.

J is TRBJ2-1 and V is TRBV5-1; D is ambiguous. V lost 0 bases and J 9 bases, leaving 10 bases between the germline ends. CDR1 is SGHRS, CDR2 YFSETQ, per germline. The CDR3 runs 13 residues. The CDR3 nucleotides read TGCGCCAGCAGCTTGGACGGCTCGGGTGAGCAGTTCTTC. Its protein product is CASSLDGSGEQFF.

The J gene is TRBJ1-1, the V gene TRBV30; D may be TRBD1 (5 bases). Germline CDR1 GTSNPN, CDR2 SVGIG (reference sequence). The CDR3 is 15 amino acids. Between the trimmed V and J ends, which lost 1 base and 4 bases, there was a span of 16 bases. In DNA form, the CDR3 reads TGTGCCTGGAGTGCAAGTCCCAGGGTGGGCACTGAAGCTTTCTTT. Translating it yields CAWSASPRVGTEAFF.

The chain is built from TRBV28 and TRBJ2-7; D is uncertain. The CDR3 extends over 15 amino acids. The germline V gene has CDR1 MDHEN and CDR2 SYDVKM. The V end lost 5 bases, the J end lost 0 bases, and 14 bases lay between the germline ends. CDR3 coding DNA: TGTGCCAGCAGTGACCCACGTCGGTCCTCCTACGAGCAGTACTTC. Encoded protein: CASSDPRRSSYEQYF.

In nucleotides, the CDR3 is TGTGCCAGTAGTTCCCGGACAGGGGAAAATAGCAATCAGCCCCAGCATTTT. It is translated as CASSSRTGENSNQPQHF. The rearrangement links TRBV19 to TRBJ1-5; 9 nucleotides agree with TRBD1. The ends lost 5 bases at V and 0 bases at J; junction bases unmatched: 8. This CDR3 has 17 amino acids. The germline V gene has CDR1 LNHDA and CDR2 SQIVND (reference sequence).

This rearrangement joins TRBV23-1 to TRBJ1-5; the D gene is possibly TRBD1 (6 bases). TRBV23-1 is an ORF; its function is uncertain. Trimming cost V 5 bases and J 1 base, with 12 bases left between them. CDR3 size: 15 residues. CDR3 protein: CASSNREGSNQPQHF. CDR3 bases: TGCGCCAGCAGTAACAGGGAGGGCAGCAATCAGCCCCAGCATTTT.

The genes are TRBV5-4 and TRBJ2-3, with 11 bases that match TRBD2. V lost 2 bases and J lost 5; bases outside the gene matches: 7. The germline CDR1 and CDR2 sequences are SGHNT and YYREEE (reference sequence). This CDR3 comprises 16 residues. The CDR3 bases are TGTGCCAGCAGCTTAGACCTAGCGGGGGGAGGAGATACGCAGTATTTT. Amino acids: CASSLDLAGGGDTQYF.

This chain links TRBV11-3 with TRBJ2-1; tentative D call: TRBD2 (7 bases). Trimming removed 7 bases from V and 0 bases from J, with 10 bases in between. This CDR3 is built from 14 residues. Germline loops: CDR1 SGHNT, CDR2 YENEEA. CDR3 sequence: CASMAGASYNEQFF. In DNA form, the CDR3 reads TGTGCCAGCATGGCGGGGGCCTCCTACAATGAGCAGTTCTTC.

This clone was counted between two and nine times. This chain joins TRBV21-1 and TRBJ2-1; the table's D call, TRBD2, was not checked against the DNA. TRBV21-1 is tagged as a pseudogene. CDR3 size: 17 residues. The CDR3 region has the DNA TGTGCCAGCAGCCAACGAACCCTAGCGGGAGTCTACAATGAGCAGTTCTTC. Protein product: CASSQRTLAGVYNEQFF.

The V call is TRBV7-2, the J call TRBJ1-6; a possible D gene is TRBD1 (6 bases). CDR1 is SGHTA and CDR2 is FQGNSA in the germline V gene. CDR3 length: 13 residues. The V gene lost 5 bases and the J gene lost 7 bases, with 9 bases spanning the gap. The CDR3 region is CASSNDRNSPLHF. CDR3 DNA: TGTGCCAGCAGCAACGACAGGAATTCACCCCTCCACTTT.

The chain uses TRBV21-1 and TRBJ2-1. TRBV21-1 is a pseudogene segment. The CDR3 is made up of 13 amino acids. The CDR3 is CASSKSDTVGGFF. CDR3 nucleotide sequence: TGTGCCAGCAGCAAATCAGACACCGTGGGCGGGTTCTTC.